This TCR beta chain originates from a study of OX40 agonist ivuxolimab in advanced cancers. Study as a whole: The patients received agonistic anti-OX40 (CD134) antibody ivuxolimab. All patients had ivuxolimab intravenously every 2 weeks at 0.01 to 10 mg/kg. Mean age approximately 66 years, range about 20 to 79; 82.7% male. Three patients had partial responses: one hepatocellular carcinoma, two cutaneous melanoma.

Assay: immunoSEQ multiplex PCR; the TCRdb copy retains only in-frame clones and omits some. The profile covers approximately 78,000 clones, with 88% appearing a single time and about 1% taken by the ten largest. The specimen was CD4+ or CD8+ T cells sorted from blood, collected in a trial of the OX40 agonist ivuxolimab. This TCR came from an adult with an advanced solid tumor such as melanoma, head and neck, liver or kidney cancer.

CDR3 region: CASSGEAETQYF. Written as DNA, the CDR3 is TGTGCCAGCTCTGGAGAAGCAGAGACCCAGTACTTC. The chain recombines TRBV5-4 with TRBJ2-5; D gene unclear. Deletions cut 7 bases from V and 4 bases from J, with 11 bases between. CDR1 is SGHNT, CDR2 YYREEE, per germline (reference sequence). The CDR3 has 12 residues.